Each of the 26 T cell receptor beta chains below was sequenced from the same sample in a study of T cell repertoires in cytomegalovirus infection. TCRdb recomputed calls from the reads with MiXCR, one row per CDR3 protein. The sample shows some 700,000 distinct CDR3 sequences, approximately 34% of them seen only once. Sequenced material: PBMCs. These receptors all stem from a human donor in good health (CMV status not recorded). Some clones in this sample may be carry-over from other donors' samples.

The rearrangement links TRBV19 to TRBJ2-3; 8 bases agree with TRBD2. Trimming cost V 9 bases and J 0 bases; bases outside gene matches: 8. This CDR3 is 15 amino acids long. CDR1 is LNHDA and CDR2 is SQIVND in the germline V gene (reference sequence). The CDR3 nucleotides read TGTGCCAGCACAGGACTAGCAGAAAGCACAGATACGCAGTATTTT. Translation: CASTGLAESTDTQYF.

The V call is TRBV12-3 or TRBV12-4, the J call TRBJ2-7, with D maybe TRBD1 (5 bases). Deletions cut 2 bases from V and 6 bases from J, with 20 bases between. The CDR3 sequence is 16 residues long. The CDR3 DNA is TGTGCCAGCAGTTTATCGGGCAGGGAATACCTTTCCGAGCAGTACTTC. This sequence encodes CASSLSGREYLSEQYF.

The V call is TRBV20-1, the J call TRBJ2-3; D gene uncertain. The CDR3 contains 14 residues. Germline V gives CDR1 DFQATT, CDR2 SNEGSKA (reference sequence). Trimming took 2 bases from V and 4 from J, leaving 13 bases between them. The CDR3 DNA reads as TGCAGTGCTAGATCGCAAGGCCAGGCAGATACGCAGTATTTT. Residues: CSARSQGQADTQYF.

Of note for this clonotype: A junction boundary mismatches the germline segment, possibly from a read error. V gene TRBV7-7 combines with J gene TRBJ2-1, with 11 bases matching TRBD2. The V gene's germline CDR1 is SSHAT and CDR2 FNYEAQ (reference sequence). The CDR3 is made up of 15 amino acids. CDR3: CASSPGLAAEYEQFF. The CDR3 DNA is TGTGCTAGCAGCCCGGGACTAGCGGCAGAGTATGAGCAGTTCTTC.

The count of this clonotype is one. This chain uses TRBV12-3 or TRBV12-4 with TRBJ1-5; no definite D call. The CDR3 runs to 15 residues. The V end lost 4 bases, the J end lost 6 bases, and 16 bases lay between the germline ends. Written as DNA, the CDR3 is TGTGCCAGCAGTTCGTCGCTAGTGGACGGTCAGCCCCAGCATTTT. Its protein is CASSSSLVDGQPQHF.

Regarding this clonotype: One end of the junction does not line up with germline, which may come from a read error. The chain uses TRBV7-9 and TRBJ2-3, with D possibly matching TRBD1 (6 bases). The CDR3 is 15 amino acids. Looked up from germline, CDR1 is SEHNR and CDR2 is FQNEAQ (reference sequence). CDR3 residues: CDSRGSMQGKDTQSF. The CDR3 bases are TGTGACAGCAGGGGTTCTATGCAGGGGAAGGATACGCAGTCTTTT.

This clonotype came up a few times. V and J are TRBV6-1 and TRBJ1-6; D is unresolved. This CDR3 comprises 14 residues. Trimming took 10 bases from V and 0 from J, leaving 10 bases between them. From germline, CDR1 is MNHNS and CDR2 SASEGT. Written as DNA, the CDR3 is TGTGCCACCCAACCGCGCTCCTATAATTCACCCCTCCACTTT. Translating it yields CATQPRSYNSPLHF.

The rearrangement links TRBV24-1 to TRBJ2-1; 10 bases line up with TRBD2. Germline V CDR1 and CDR2: KGHDR, SFDVKD. V dropped 3 bases and J dropped 12; count of bases not matched to a gene: 13. There are 16 residues in the CDR3. The CDR3 nucleotides read TGTGCCACCAGTGATCCAGGGGGACTAGCGTTCGATGTGCAGTTCTTC. Its protein is CATSDPGGLAFDVQFF.

This clonotype appeared once. This sequence joins TRBV6-2 or TRBV6-3 and TRBJ1-5; D might be TRBD1 (6 bases). Trimming pared 6 bases from V and 2 bases from J, leaving 17 bases between. Germline CDR1 and CDR2: MNHEY and SVGEGT. CDR3 length: 16 residues. For the CDR3, the DNA is TGTGCCAGCAGGAGACACTCAGGGGAACGCAATCAGCCCCAGCATTTT. It yields the protein CASRRHSGERNQPQHF.

This chain links TRBV20-1 with TRBJ2-7; D perhaps matches TRBD1 (6 bases). Trimming took off 3 bases at V and 7 bases at J, with 19 bases between the two ends. The CDR3 runs to 14 residues. Germline V CDR1 and CDR2: DFQATT, SNEGSKA (reference sequence). Here the CDR3 reads CSASRDTRASEQYF. CDR3 in DNA: TGCAGTGCTAGCCGGGACACCAGAGCTAGTGAGCAGTACTTC.

This clonotype was observed a few times. Compared with germline, one end of the junction differs, possibly owing to a read error. The chain couples TRBV12-3 or TRBV12-4 to TRBJ1-2, with D possibly TRBD1 on 5 matching bases. This CDR3 is 12 amino acids long. The CDR3 loop reads CAGRTGSYGYTF. CDR3 coding DNA: TGTGCCGGCAGAACAGGTTCCTATGGCTACACCTTC.

The gene calls are TRBV7-9 and TRBJ2-5; 7 nucleotides line up with TRBD1. The CDR3 runs to 14 residues. Germline loops: CDR1 SEHNR, CDR2 FQNEAQ (reference sequence). The ends lost 6 bases at V and 5 bases at J; junction bases unmatched: 9. CDR3 bases: TGTGCCAGCAGACTGACAGGGTTATCGGAGACCCAGTACTTC. Translation: CASRLTGLSETQYF.

With regard to this clonotype: The conserved closing phenylalanine or tryptophan is absent in this CDR3, likely reflecting a read error. The chain has TRBV12-3 or TRBV12-4 and TRBJ1-2; D ambiguous. The V and J ends lost 5 bases and 7 bases respectively, with 11 bases between them. The CDR3 contains 12 residues. The DNA for the CDR3 is TGTGCCAGCAGTCCCCAGAGTACTGGCTACACCTTA. Translating gives CASSPQSTGYTL.

The chain links TRBV4-1 to TRBJ2-3; D possibly corresponds to TRBD2 (6 bases). There are 16 residues in the CDR3. Trimming pared 0 bases from V and 3 bases from J, leaving 13 bases between. CDR1 is MGHRA, CDR2 YSYEKL, per germline. In nucleotides, the CDR3 is TGCGCCAGCAGCCAAGATGGGCGGGATAGGACAGATACGCAGTATTTT. Translation: CASSQDGRDRTDTQYF.

The V call is TRBV6-2 or TRBV6-3, the J call TRBJ2-3; TRBD2 aligns across 8 bases. CDR3 size: 15 residues. Trimming at V came to 2 bases and at J to 6 bases, leaving 7 bases not matched to a gene. Per the germline V gene, CDR1 is MNHEY and CDR2 is SVGEGT. The DNA of the CDR3 is TGTGCCAGCAGTTACAAGCGGGAGTTTTTTGATACGCAGTATTTT. Amino acid sequence: CASSYKREFFDTQYF.

In this sample, this clonotype turned up many times. This rearrangement joins TRBV24-1 to TRBJ2-1; D is ambiguous. Germline V gene lookup returns CDR1 KGHDR and CDR2 SFDVKD. V lost 10 bases, J lost 5 bases, and 11 bases lay in between. This CDR3 comprises 12 residues. CDR3 residues: CATERSDNEQFF. In nucleotides, the CDR3 is TGTGCCACGGAAAGGAGTGACAATGAGCAGTTCTTC.

The chain combines TRBV28 with TRBJ1-4; no clear D gene. V shed 2 bases and J shed 4 bases, with 8 bases lying between them. This CDR3 comprises 14 residues. Germline V gene data show CDR1 as MDHEN and CDR2 as SYDVKM. The CDR3 loop is CASSLNQYNEKLFF. CDR3 DNA: TGTGCCAGCAGTTTAAACCAATATAATGAAAAACTGTTTTTT. The entire variable domain, with the rest obtained from reference TRBV28 and TRBJ1-4, is as follows: DVKVTQSSRYLVKRTGEKVFLECVQDMDHENMFWYRQDPGLGLRLIYFSYDVKMKEKGDIPEGYSVSREKKERFSLILESASTNQTSMYLCASSLNQYNEKLFFGSGTQLSVL.

This clonotype was detected only a few times. The rearrangement links TRBV20-1 to TRBJ2-7, with 7 bases fitting TRBD2. Germline V lookup: CDR1 DFQATT, CDR2 SNEGSKA (reference sequence). The CDR3 is 13 amino acids. The V and J ends lost 1 base and 7 bases, in that order; junction bases with no gene match: 7. The CDR3: CSARVAGAREQYF. CDR3 nucleotide sequence: TGCAGTGCTAGAGTCGCGGGAGCCAGGGAGCAGTACTTC.

This clonotype was seen more than once but under ten times. The DNA of the CDR3 is TGTGCCAGCAGCTTAATAACTAGCGTCTTGAACTACAATGAGCAGTTCTTC. This codes for CASSLITSVLNYNEQFF. The chain joins TRBV7-8 to TRBJ2-1; TRBD2 matches at 7 bases. The CDR3 is 17 residues long. V was clipped by 2 bases and J by 3 bases; unmatched bases: 10. CDR1 SGHVS and CDR2 FQNEAQ come from the germline V gene.

The rearrangement uses TRBV6-5 and TRBJ1-3; 7 positions match TRBD1. This CDR3 is built from 17 residues. Germline CDR1 MNHEY, CDR2 SVGAGI. The V and J ends lost 6 bases and 0 bases, in that order; junction bases with no gene match: 11. DNA of the CDR3: TGTGCCAGCAGATCCGGGACAGCGGATTTCTCTGGAAACACCATATATTTT. Amino acids: CASRSGTADFSGNTIYF.

This chain links TRBV9 with TRBJ2-1; TRBD2 matches 7 bases. The CDR3 extends over 15 amino acids. CDR1 is SGDLS, CDR2 YYNGEE, per germline. With V trimmed by 2 bases and J by 3 bases, 5 bases remained unmatched. CDR3 DNA sequence: TGTGCCAGCAGCGTGAGCGGGGAACTCTACAATGAGCAGTTCTTC. Amino acids: CASSVSGELYNEQFF.

The chain combines TRBV7-8 with TRBJ2-1; the D gene is possibly TRBD2 (5 bases). Trimming removed 2 bases at V and 3 bases at J, with 20 bases between. The CDR3 loop spans 18 amino acids. Germline-derived CDR1 and CDR2 are SGHVS and FQNEAQ. CDR3 loop: CASSLSVGGVALYNEQFF. The DNA for the CDR3 is TGTGCCAGCAGCTTAAGCGTCGGAGGCGTAGCCCTCTACAATGAGCAGTTCTTC.

This clonotype was observed a handful of times. J is TRBJ1-5 and V is TRBV7-6; TRBD1 agrees at 8 bases. The germline gives CDR1 SGHVS, CDR2 FNYEAQ. Trimming cost V 2 bases and J 5 bases; bases outside gene matches: 5. The length of the CDR3 is 15 residues. The CDR3 protein is CASSLTGGGDQPQHF. The CDR3 DNA is TGTGCCAGCAGCTTAACAGGGGGGGGAGATCAGCCCCAGCATTTT.

This clonotype was found once. The rearrangement joins TRBV5-8 to TRBJ1-5, with D tentatively TRBD1 (5 bases). The germline V gene encodes CDR1 SGHTS and CDR2 YDEGEE. This CDR3 has 12 amino acids. The ends were cut back, 3 bases at V and 6 bases at J, with 7 bases in the middle. The CDR3 is CASSWGSQPQHF. The CDR3 DNA sequence: TGTGCCAGCAGCTGGGGGAGTCAGCCCCAGCATTTT.

The V call is TRBV19, the J call TRBJ2-7; possibly TRBD2 for D (5 bases). V gave up 8 bases and J gave up 3 bases, with 20 bases separating them. The CDR3 spans 15 residues. Germline V gene data show CDR1 as LNHDA and CDR2 as SQIVND (reference sequence). This CDR3 is CASLAGGRRSYEQYF. The CDR3 coding sequence is TGTGCCAGTCTTGCAGGAGGCCGCAGGAGCTACGAGCAGTACTTC.

The chain uses TRBV20-1 and TRBJ1-2; D unresolved. The CDR3 has 11 amino acids. Germline V lookup: CDR1 DFQATT, CDR2 SNEGSKA (reference sequence). The V end was cut by 2 bases, the J end by 5 bases, with 6 bases between. The CDR3 loop reads CSARQQYGYTF. In DNA, the CDR3 is TGCAGTGCTAGACAGCAATATGGCTACACCTTC.